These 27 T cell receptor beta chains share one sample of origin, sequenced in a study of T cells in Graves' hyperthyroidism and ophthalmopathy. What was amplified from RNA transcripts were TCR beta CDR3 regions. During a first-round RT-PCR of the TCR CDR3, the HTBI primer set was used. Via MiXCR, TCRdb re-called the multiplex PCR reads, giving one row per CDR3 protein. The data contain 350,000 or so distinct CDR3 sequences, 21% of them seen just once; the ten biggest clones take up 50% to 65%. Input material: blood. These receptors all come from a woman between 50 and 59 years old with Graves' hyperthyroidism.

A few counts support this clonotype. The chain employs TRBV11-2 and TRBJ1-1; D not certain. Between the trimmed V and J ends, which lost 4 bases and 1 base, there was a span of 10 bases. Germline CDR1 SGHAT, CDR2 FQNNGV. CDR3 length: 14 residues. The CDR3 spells CASSSDRSNTEAFF. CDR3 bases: TGTGCCAGCAGCTCGGACCGATCGAACACTGAAGCTTTCTTT. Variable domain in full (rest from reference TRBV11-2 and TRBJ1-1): EAGVAQSPRYKIIEKRQSVAFWCNPISGHATLYWYQQILGQGPKLLIQFQNNGVVDDSQLPKDRFSAERLKGVDSTLKIQPAKLEDSAVYLCASSSDRSNTEAFFGQGTRLTVV.

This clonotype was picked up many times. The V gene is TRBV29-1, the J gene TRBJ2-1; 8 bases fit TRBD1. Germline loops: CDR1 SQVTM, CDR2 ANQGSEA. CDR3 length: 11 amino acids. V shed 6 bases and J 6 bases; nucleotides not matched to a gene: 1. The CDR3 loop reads CSVGQANEQFF. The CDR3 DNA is TGCAGCGTGGGACAGGCCAATGAGCAGTTCTTC.

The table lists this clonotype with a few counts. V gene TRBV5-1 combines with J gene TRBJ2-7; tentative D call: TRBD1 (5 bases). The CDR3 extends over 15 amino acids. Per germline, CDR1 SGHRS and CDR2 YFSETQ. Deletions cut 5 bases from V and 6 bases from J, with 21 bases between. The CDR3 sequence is CASSLYGPQRGEQYF. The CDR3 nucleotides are TGCGCCAGCAGTTTGTACGGGCCACAAAGGGGCGAGCAGTACTTC.

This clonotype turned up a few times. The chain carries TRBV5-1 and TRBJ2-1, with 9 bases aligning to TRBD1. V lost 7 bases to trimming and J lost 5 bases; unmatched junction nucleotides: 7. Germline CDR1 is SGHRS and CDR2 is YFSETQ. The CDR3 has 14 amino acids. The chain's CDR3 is CASSSGQGHNEQFF. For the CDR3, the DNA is TGCGCCAGCTCTTCGGGACAGGGCCACAATGAGCAGTTCTTC.

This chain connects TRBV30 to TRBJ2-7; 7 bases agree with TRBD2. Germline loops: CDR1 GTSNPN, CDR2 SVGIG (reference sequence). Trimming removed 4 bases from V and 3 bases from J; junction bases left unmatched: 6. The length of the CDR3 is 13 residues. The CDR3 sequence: CAWTSSGHYEQYF. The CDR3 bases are TGTGCCTGGACTTCTAGCGGCCACTACGAGCAGTACTTC.

CDR3 amino acids: CASSFRAGGTEAFF. DNA of the CDR3: TGTGCCAGCAGCTTCAGGGCCGGTGGCACTGAAGCTTTCTTT. The V gene is TRBV7-9, the J gene TRBJ1-1, with D possibly being TRBD1 (5 bases). The germline gives CDR1 SEHNR, CDR2 FQNEAQ (reference sequence). Between the trimmed V and J ends, which lost 3 bases and 4 bases, there was a span of 12 bases. There are 14 residues in the CDR3.

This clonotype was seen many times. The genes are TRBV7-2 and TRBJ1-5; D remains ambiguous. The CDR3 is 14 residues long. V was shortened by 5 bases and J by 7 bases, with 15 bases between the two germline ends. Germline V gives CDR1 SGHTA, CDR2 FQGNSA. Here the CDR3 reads CASSPPWRRQPQHF. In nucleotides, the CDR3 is TGTGCCAGCAGCCCCCCGTGGCGGCGCCAGCCCCAGCATTTT.

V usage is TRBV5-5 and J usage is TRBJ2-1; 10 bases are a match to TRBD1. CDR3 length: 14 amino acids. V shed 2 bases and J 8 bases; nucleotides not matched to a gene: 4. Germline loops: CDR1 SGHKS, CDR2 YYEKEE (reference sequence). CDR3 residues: CASSFSGTGDEQFF. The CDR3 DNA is TGTGCCAGCAGCTTTTCCGGGACAGGGGATGAGCAGTTCTTC.

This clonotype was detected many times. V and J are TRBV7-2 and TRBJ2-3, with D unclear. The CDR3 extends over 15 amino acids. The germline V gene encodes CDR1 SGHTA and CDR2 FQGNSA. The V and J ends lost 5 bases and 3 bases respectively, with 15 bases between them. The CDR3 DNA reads TGTGCCAGCAGCAGCCTCGGCCGGGCAACAGATACGCAGTATTTT. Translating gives CASSSLGRATDTQYF.

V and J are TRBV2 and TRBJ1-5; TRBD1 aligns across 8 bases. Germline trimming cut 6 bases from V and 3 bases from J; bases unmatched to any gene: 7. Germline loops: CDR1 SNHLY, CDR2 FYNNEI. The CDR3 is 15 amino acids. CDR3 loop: CASSGTGRVNQPQHF. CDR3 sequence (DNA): TGTGCCAGCAGCGGGACAGGCCGAGTCAATCAGCCCCAGCATTTT.

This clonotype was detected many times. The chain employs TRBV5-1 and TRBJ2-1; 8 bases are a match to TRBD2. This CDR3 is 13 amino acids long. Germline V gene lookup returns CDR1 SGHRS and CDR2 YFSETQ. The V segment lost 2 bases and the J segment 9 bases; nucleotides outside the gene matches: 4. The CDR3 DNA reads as TGCGCCAGCAGCTTAGGGACTAGGGGTGAGCAGTTCTTC. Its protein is CASSLGTRGEQFF.

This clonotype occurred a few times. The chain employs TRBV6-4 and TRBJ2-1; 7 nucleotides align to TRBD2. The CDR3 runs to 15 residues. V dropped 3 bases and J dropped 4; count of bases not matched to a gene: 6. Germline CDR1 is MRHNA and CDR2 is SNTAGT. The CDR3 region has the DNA TGTGCCAGCAGTGAAGGTCTAGCGGAATACAATGAGCAGTTCTTC. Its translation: CASSEGLAEYNEQFF.

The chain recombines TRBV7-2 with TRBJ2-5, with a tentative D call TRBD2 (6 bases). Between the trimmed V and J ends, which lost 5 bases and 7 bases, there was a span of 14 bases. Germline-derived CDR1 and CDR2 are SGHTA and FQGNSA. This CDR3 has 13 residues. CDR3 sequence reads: CASSERDGGTQYF. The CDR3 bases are TGTGCCAGCAGCGAGAGAGACGGGGGGACCCAGTACTTC.

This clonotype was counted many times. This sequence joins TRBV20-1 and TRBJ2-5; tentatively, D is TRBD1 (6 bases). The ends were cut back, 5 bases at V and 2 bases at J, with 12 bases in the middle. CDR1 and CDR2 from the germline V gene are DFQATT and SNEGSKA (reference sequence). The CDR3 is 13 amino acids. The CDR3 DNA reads TGCAGTGCTGACCACAGGGTACAAGAGACCCAGTACTTC. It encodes CSADHRVQETQYF.

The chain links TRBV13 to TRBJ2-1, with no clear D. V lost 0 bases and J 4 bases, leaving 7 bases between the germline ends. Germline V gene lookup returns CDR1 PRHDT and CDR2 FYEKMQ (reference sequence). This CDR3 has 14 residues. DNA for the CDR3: TGTGCCAGCAGCTTAGGCGACATATACAATGAGCAGTTCTTC. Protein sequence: CASSLGDIYNEQFF.

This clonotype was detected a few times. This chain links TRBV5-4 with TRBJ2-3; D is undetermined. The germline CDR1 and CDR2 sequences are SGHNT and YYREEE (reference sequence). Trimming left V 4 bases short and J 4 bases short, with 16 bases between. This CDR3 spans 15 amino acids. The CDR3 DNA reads TGTGCCAGCAGCAAGGACGCGTTTACGGCAGATACGCAGTATTTT. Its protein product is CASSKDAFTADTQYF.

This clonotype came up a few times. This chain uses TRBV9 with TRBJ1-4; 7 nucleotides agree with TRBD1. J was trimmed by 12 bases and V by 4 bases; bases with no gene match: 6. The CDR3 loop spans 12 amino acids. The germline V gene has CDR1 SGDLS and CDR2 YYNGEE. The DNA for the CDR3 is TGTGCCAGCAGCATAACCGGGACAGAACTGTTTTTT. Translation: CASSITGTELFF.

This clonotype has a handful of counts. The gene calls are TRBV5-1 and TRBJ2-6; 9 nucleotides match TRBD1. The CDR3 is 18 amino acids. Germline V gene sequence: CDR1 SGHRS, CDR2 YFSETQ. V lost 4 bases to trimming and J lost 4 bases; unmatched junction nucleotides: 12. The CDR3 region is CASSIRTGEAGGANVLTF. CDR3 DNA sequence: TGCGCCAGCAGCATAAGGACAGGGGAAGCCGGAGGGGCCAACGTCCTGACTTTC.

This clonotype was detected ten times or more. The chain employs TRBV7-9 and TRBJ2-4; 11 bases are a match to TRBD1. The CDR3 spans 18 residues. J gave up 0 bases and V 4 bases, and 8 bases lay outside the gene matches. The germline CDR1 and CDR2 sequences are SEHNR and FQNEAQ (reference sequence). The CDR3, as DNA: TGTGCCAGCAGCTCAGGACAGGGGGCTGTCCTAGCCAAAAACATTCAGTACTTC. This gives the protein CASSSGQGAVLAKNIQYF.

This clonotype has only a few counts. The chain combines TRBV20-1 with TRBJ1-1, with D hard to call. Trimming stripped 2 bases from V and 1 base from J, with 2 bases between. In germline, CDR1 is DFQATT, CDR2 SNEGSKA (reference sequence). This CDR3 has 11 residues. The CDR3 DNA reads TGCAGTGCTAGATCGAACACTGAAGCTTTCTTT. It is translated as CSARSNTEAFF.

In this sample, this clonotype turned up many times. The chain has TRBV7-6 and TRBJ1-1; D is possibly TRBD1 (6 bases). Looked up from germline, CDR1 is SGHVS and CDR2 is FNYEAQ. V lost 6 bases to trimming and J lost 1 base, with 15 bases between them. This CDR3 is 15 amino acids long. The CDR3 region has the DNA TGTGCCAGCAGTCCTGAGCAGGGGACGAACACTGAAGCTTTCTTT. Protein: CASSPEQGTNTEAFF.

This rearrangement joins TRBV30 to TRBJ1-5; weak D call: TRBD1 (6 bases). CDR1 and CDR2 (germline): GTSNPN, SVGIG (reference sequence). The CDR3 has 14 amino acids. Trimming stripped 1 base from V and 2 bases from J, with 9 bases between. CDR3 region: CAWSGGGGNQPQHF. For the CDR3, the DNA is TGTGCCTGGAGTGGGGGGGGCGGCAATCAGCCCCAGCATTTT.

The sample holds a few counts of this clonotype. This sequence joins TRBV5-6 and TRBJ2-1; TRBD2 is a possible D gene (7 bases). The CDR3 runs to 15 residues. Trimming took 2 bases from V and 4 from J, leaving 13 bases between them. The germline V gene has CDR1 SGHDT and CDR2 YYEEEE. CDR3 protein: CASSFSRGPYNEQFF. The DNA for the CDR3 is TGTGCCAGCAGCTTCTCGCGGGGGCCGTACAATGAGCAGTTCTTC.

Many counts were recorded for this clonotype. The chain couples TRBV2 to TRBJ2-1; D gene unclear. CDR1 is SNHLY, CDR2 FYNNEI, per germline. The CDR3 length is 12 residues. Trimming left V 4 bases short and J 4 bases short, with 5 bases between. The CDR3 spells CASSGQYNEQFF. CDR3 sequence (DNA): TGTGCCAGCAGTGGCCAATACAATGAGCAGTTCTTC. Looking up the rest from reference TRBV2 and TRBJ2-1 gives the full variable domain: EPEVTQTPSHQVTQMGQEVILRCVPISNHLYFYWYRQILGQKVEFLVSFYNNEISEKSEIFDDQFSVERPDGSNFTLKIRSTKLEDSAMYFCASSGQYNEQFFGPGTRLTVL.

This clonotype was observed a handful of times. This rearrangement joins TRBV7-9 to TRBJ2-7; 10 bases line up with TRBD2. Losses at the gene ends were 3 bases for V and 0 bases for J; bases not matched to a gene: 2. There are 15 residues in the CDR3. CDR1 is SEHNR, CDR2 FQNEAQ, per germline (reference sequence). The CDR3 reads CASSFASGGSYEQYF. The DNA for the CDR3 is TGTGCCAGCAGCTTCGCTAGCGGGGGCTCCTACGAGCAGTACTTC.

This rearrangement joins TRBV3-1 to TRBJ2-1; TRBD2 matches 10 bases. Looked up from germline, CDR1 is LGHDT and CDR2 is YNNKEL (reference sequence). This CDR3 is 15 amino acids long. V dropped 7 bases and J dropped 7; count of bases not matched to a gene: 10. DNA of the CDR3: TGTGCCAGCACCCTAAGAGCGGGAGGGCTTAATGAGCAGTTCTTC. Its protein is CASTLRAGGLNEQFF.

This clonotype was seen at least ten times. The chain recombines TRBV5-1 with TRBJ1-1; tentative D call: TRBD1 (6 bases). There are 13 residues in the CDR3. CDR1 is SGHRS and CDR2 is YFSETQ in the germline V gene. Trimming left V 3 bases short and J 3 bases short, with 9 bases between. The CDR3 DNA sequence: TGCGCCAGCAGCTCAGGGGCCGACACTGAAGCTTTCTTT. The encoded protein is CASSSGADTEAFF.